The 19 T cell receptor beta chains below all came from one sample that was sequenced in a study of cytomegalovirus exposure and HLA in healthy donors. The PCR made use of 60 Vbeta and 13 Jbeta primers. The method was immunoSEQ multiplex PCR; TCRdb's version includes in-frame clones alone and lacks a portion of them. The repertoire consists of approximately 170,000 clones, with approximately 81% occurring once and the leading ten covering about 2.5%. Sequencing was performed on PBMCs. The receptors stem from a woman in her forties or fifties in good health and CMV-seronegative.

The chain couples TRBV2 to TRBJ2-6; D may be TRBD1 (6 bases). The CDR3 contains 17 residues. Germline-derived CDR1 and CDR2 are SNHLY and FYNNEI. V was trimmed by 3 bases and J by 0 bases, leaving 12 bases between them. The CDR3 DNA is TGTGCCAGCAGTGAGGCAGGGGTCATCTCTGGGGCCAACGTCCTGACTTTC. Translated: CASSEAGVISGANVLTF.

The rearrangement joins TRBV4-3 to TRBJ2-1; 8 bases agree with TRBD2. J was trimmed by 3 bases and V by 4 bases; bases with no gene match: 8. The germline CDR1 and CDR2 sequences are LGHNA and YSLEER. The CDR3 has 16 amino acids. In DNA, the CDR3 is TGCGCCAGCAGCCCCTTTCGGGGGGGCGTCTACAATGAGCAGTTCTTC. Its translation: CASSPFRGGVYNEQFF.

This clone was seen a few times. The J gene is TRBJ1-2, the V gene TRBV19; D is uncertain. Per the germline V gene, CDR1 is LNHDA and CDR2 is SQIVND (reference sequence). The CDR3 extends over 16 amino acids. The ends were cut back, 6 bases at V and 0 bases at J, with 17 bases in the middle. In nucleotides, the CDR3 is TGTGCCAGTAGCCCACCGGAGAGAGCAGCTAACTATGGCTACACCTTC. Residues: CASSPPERAANYGYTF.

The chain is built from TRBV18 and TRBJ2-7; D perhaps matches TRBD2 (6 bases). The length of the CDR3 is 13 residues. Germline values: CDR1 KGHSH, CDR2 LQKENI. Trimming removed 3 bases from V and 2 bases from J, with 8 bases in between. This CDR3 is CASSPPGAYEQYF. The CDR3 bases are TGTGCCAGCTCACCCCCGGGGGCCTACGAGCAGTACTTC.

The V call is TRBV4-1, the J call TRBJ1-6; TRBD1 matches 8 bases. Unmatched junction bases numbered 4, after V lost 0 bases and J lost 9 bases. This CDR3 has 15 amino acids. The germline V gene encodes CDR1 MGHRA and CDR2 YSYEKL. CDR3 loop: CASSQEDRAISPLHF. The CDR3 bases are TGCGCCAGCAGCCAAGAGGACAGGGCCATTTCACCCCTCCACTTT.

The chain has TRBV7-8 and TRBJ1-1; no definite D call. Trimming cost V 5 bases and J 1 base, with 8 bases left between them. Germline V gives CDR1 SGHVS, CDR2 FQNEAQ. The CDR3 spans 13 residues. The DNA of the CDR3 is TGTGCCAGCAGCCCAGTTACGAACACTGAAGCTTTCTTT. Translating gives CASSPVTNTEAFF. The variable domain in full, completed from reference TRBV7-8 and TRBJ1-1, reads GAGVSQSPRYKVAKRGQDVALRCDPISGHVSLFWYQQALGQGPEFLTYFQNEAQLDKSGLPSDRFFAERPEGSVSTLKIQRTQQEDSAVYLCASSPVTNTEAFFGQGTRLTVV.

The J gene is TRBJ1-3, the V gene TRBV6-5; D is ambiguous. The length of the CDR3 is 16 residues. The germline V gene has CDR1 MNHEY and CDR2 SVGAGI. V gave up 0 bases and J gave up 3 bases, with 12 bases separating them. CDR3 loop: CASSYSRQTFGNTIYF. CDR3 nucleotide sequence: TGTGCCAGCAGTTACTCGAGGCAGACCTTTGGAAACACCATATATTTT.

The chain uses TRBV28 and TRBJ1-4, with D possibly matching TRBD1 (5 bases). Trimming cost V 2 bases and J 7 bases, with 17 bases left between them. From germline, CDR1 is MDHEN and CDR2 SYDVKM. This CDR3 comprises 16 residues. The CDR3 sequence: CASSLVNLRGGEKLFF. The CDR3 nucleotides read TGTGCCAGCAGTTTAGTGAACCTAAGGGGCGGTGAAAAACTGTTTTTT.

This sequence joins TRBV5-1 and TRBJ1-1; D perhaps matches TRBD1 (6 bases). The CDR3 has 13 amino acids. Germline CDR1 is SGHRS and CDR2 is YFSETQ. With 3 bases removed from V and 3 bases from J, the gap between germline ends came to 9 bases. The CDR3 DNA reads as TGCGCCAGCAGCTCCACAGGGTACACTGAAGCTTTCTTT. The encoded protein is CASSSTGYTEAFF.

This chain connects TRBV18 to TRBJ2-1, with 9 bases fitting TRBD1. Germline CDR1 and CDR2: KGHSH and LQKENI. This CDR3 is 15 amino acids long. With V trimmed by 4 bases and J by 6 bases, 7 bases remained unmatched. The CDR3 DNA sequence: TGTGCCAGCTCACGTGAACAGGGGGCTTCCAATGAGCAGTTCTTC. This encodes CASSREQGASNEQFF.

This clone was observed a handful of times. The chain uses TRBV18 and TRBJ1-1, with 9 bases fitting TRBD1. The CDR3 loop spans 13 amino acids. From germline, CDR1 is KGHSH and CDR2 LQKENI. The V gene end was trimmed by 5 bases and the J gene end by 3 bases; junction bases not matched to a gene: 1. The CDR3 protein is CASSGDRDTEAFF. DNA of the CDR3: TGTGCCAGCTCAGGGGACAGGGACACTGAAGCTTTCTTT. Full variable domain (missing parts from reference TRBV18 and TRBJ1-1): NAGVMQNPRHLVRRRGQEARLRCSPMKGHSHVYWYRQLPEEGLKFMVYLQKENIIDESGMPKERFSAEFPKEGPSILRIQQVVRGDSAAYFCASSGDRDTEAFFGQGTRLTVV.

The rearrangement joins TRBV28 to TRBJ1-1; D is possibly TRBD1 (5 bases). Trimming removed 6 bases from V and 0 bases from J, with 14 bases in between. The CDR3 totals 15 residues. In germline, CDR1 is MDHEN, CDR2 SYDVKM. CDR3 coding DNA: TGTGCCAGCAGCGCCCCCAGGGTCATGAACACTGAAGCTTTCTTT. This encodes CASSAPRVMNTEAFF.

The rearrangement links TRBV28 to TRBJ1-5, with D perhaps matching TRBD1 (6 bases). The CDR3 consists of 17 residues. Per the germline V gene, CDR1 is MDHEN and CDR2 is SYDVKM. Between the trimmed V and J ends, which lost 6 bases and 1 base, there was a span of 19 bases. CDR3 loop: CASRWGGPRGSNQPQHF. Written as DNA, the CDR3 is TGTGCCAGCAGGTGGGGGGGGCCGAGGGGGAGCAATCAGCCCCAGCATTTT.

The chain employs TRBV5-5 and TRBJ1-1; D uncertain. This CDR3 has 16 residues. The germline gives CDR1 SGHKS, CDR2 YYEKEE (reference sequence). The germline V and J ends were trimmed by 2 bases and 1 base, with 15 bases remaining between them. DNA for the CDR3: TGTGCCAGCAGCTTCGGGGTAGGGCTTCGGAACACTGAAGCTTTCTTT. This codes for CASSFGVGLRNTEAFF. The full variable domain, with the rest looked up from reference TRBV5-5 and TRBJ1-1, is DAGVTQSPTHLIKTRGQQVTLRCSPISGHKSVSWYQQVLGQGPQFIFQYYEKEERGRGNFPDRFSARQFPNYSSELNVNALLLGDSALYLCASSFGVGLRNTEAFFGQGTRLTVV.

This clone was seen a handful of times. One junction end does not reproduce the germline sequence, and a read error may be involved. V is TRBV7-9 and J is TRBJ2-1, with 7 bases matching TRBD2. In germline, CDR1 is SEHNR, CDR2 FQNEAQ (reference sequence). CDR3 size: 16 residues. The CDR3, as DNA: TGCGCCAGCAGCCAAGGTGGGGGGGGGTCCTACAATGAGCAGTTCTTC. Translated, it gives CASSQGGGGSYNEQFF.

The chain uses TRBV28 and TRBJ1-4, with D maybe TRBD1 (5 bases). With 5 bases removed from V and 4 bases from J, the gap between germline ends came to 14 bases. The CDR3 runs 15 residues. CDR1 and CDR2 from the germline V gene are MDHEN and SYDVKM. Here the CDR3 DNA reads TGTGCCAGCAGTGAAACAGGCGGGAGTAATGAAAAACTGTTTTTT. Translating gives CASSETGGSNEKLFF.

This clone was picked up one time. The rearrangement joins TRBV4-3 to TRBJ1-5, with D hard to call. The CDR3 totals 14 residues. CDR1 LGHNA and CDR2 YSLEER come from the germline V gene. Trimming left V 3 bases short and J 5 bases short, with 11 bases between. The CDR3 DNA reads TGCGCCAGCAGCCACGGGGTGGGCGATCAGCCCCAGCATTTT. Amino acid sequence: CASSHGVGDQPQHF.

J is TRBJ1-2 and V is TRBV28; the match to TRBD1 covers 10 bases. This CDR3 contains 14 residues. Germline V gives CDR1 MDHEN, CDR2 SYDVKM. The junction had 4 bases not matched to a gene; V was cut back by 5 bases and J by 4 bases. CDR3 loop: CASSTRDRGYGYTF. CDR3 nucleotide sequence: TGTGCCAGCAGTACTCGGGACAGGGGCTATGGCTACACCTTC.

This sequence joins TRBV7-2 and TRBJ1-5; D perhaps matches TRBD1 (6 bases). The CDR3 sequence is 16 residues long. The germline V gene encodes CDR1 SGHTA and CDR2 FQGNSA. Trimming pared 1 base from V and 5 bases from J, leaving 15 bases between. Written as DNA, the CDR3 is TGTGCCAGCAGCTTAGTTGGGGGGGCCAACCATCAGCCCCAGCATTTT. It yields the protein CASSLVGGANHQPQHF.